This record covers a single T cell receptor beta chain. The antigen is not known. The sample originates from a study of STAT5B mutations in CD4+ large granular lymphocyte leukemia. Background on the study: Healthy donors showed HLA-associated enrichment of the CDR3 'QG' motif. Study results and caveats: 8/27 top patient clones versus 2/35 control clones were TRBV06-family.

Healthy controls were blood donor buffy coats. As handled by the study authors: Productive clonotypes were detectable down to 2.59 x 10-5 frequency. Here immunoSEQ multiplex PCR was the method, and the copy in TCRdb shows in-frame clones only, minus some. The V and J calls and clone size were taken over from that table, and D and trimming were inferred from the DNA. The sample lists some 40,000 clones; 81% were seen once. The CDR3 contains 17 residues. The germline V and J ends were trimmed by 5 bases and 0 bases, with 17 bases remaining between them. Germline assignment: CDR1 SEHNR and CDR2 FQNEAQ (reference sequence).

This chain links TRBV7-9 with TRBJ2-1; D may be TRBD2 (6 bases). The sample comprised CD4+ T cells from blood buffy coats. The TCR comes from a human donor in good health. This CDR3 is CASSPTPGTGSYNEQFF. The DNA for the CDR3 is TGTGCCAGCAGCCCTACTCCCGGGACTGGCTCCTACAATGAGCAGTTCTTC.